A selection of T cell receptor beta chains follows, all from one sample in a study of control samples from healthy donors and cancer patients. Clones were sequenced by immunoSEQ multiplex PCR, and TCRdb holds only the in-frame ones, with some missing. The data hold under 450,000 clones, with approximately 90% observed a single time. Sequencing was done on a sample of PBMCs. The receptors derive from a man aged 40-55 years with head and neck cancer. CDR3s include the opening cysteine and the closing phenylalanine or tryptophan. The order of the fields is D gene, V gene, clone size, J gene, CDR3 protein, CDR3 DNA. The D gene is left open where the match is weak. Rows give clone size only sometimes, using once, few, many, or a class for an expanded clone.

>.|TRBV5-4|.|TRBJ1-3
CASSLQGPGNTIYF
TGTGCCAGCAGCTTGCAGGGACCTGGAAACACCATATATTTT
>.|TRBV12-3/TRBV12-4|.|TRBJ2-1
CAWGLGNEQFF
TGTGCGTGGGGGCTGGGCAATGAGCAGTTCTTC
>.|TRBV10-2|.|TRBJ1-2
CASSELTYGYTF
TGCGCCAGCAGTGAGTTAACGTACGGCTACACCTTC
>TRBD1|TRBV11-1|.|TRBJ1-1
CASSHRQGLVQAFF
TGTGCCAGCAGCCACCGACAGGGGCTGGTGCAAGCTTTCTTT
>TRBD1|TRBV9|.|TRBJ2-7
CASSPGQGYEQYF
TGTGCCAGCAGCCCGGGACAGGGGTACGAGCAGTACTTC
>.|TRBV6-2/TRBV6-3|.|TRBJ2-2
CASSTFRDGETGELFF
TGTGCCAGCAGTACTTTCCGGGACGGGGAGACCGGGGAGCTGTTTTTT
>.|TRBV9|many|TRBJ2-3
CASSVGSVRTDTQYF
TGTGCCAGCAGCGTAGGTAGCGTACGCACAGATACGCAGTATTTT
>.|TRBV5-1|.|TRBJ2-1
CASSLLGDNEQFF
TGCGCCAGCAGCTTGTTGGGGGACAATGAGCAGTTCTTC
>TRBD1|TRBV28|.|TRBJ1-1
CASSLTGTGAEAFF
TGTGCCAGCAGTTTGACAGGGACGGGGGCTGAAGCTTTCTTT
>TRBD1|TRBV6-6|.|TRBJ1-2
CASSYGGQPAYGYTF
TGTGCCAGCAGTTACGGGGGACAGCCAGCCTATGGCTACACCTTC
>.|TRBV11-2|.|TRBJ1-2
CASSLDPGTKGGYTF
TGTGCCAGCAGCTTAGATCCAGGCACGAAGGGTGGCTACACCTTC
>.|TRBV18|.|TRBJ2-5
CASSPPVRQVQETQYF
TGTGCCAGCTCACCACCGGTCCGCCAGGTCCAAGAGACCCAGTACTTC
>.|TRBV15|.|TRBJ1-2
CATSRDGPDGYGYTF
TGTGCCACCAGCAGGGACGGACCGGACGGCTATGGCTACACCTTC
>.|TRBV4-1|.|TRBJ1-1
CASSQDKETNEAFF
TGCGCCAGCAGCCAAGATAAGGAGACGAATGAAGCTTTCTTT
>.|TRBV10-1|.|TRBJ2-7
CASSNTAYEQYF
TGCGCCAGCAGTAATACAGCGTACGAGCAGTACTTC
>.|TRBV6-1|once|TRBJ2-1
CASLAPGENEQFF
TGTGCCAGCCTCGCACCTGGAGAAAATGAGCAGTTCTTC
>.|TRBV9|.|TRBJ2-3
CASSAGATSSTDTQYF
TGTGCCAGCAGCGCCGGGGCCACCTCTAGCACAGATACGCAGTATTTT
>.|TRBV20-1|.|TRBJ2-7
CSARDSYEQYF
TGCAGTGCTAGAGATAGTTACGAGCAGTACTTC
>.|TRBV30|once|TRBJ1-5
CACGQTNQPQHF
TGTGCCTGTGGACAGACTAATCAGCCCCAGCATTTT
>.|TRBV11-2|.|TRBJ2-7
CASSLKLGEQYF
TGTGCCAGCAGCCTCAAGCTGGGGGAGCAGTACTTC
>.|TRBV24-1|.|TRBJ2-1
CATSFSYEQFF
TGTGCCACCTCATTTAGCTATGAGCAGTTCTTC
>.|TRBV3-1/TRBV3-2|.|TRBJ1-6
CASSQGGSSPLHF
TGTGCCAGCAGCCAAGGAGGTAGTTCACCCCTCCACTTT
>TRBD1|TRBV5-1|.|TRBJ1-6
CASSFSGQGDYSPLHF
TGCGCCAGCAGCTTTTCAGGACAGGGGGACTATTCACCCCTCCACTTT
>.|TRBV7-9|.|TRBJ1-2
CASSAGLVDSF
TGTGCCAGCAGCGCCGGGCTAGTCGACTCCTTC
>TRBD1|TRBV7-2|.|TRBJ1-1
CASSLPGQGHGNTEAFF
TGTGCCAGCAGCTTACCGGGACAGGGTCACGGGAACACTGAAGCTTTCTTT
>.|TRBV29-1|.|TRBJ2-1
CSVDSSPKQYNEQFF
TGCAGCGTTGATTCTTCCCCCAAGCAATACAATGAGCAGTTCTTC
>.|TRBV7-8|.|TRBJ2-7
CASSQGGPPYEQYF
TGTGCCAGCAGCCAGGGGGGGCCGCCCTACGAGCAGTACTTC
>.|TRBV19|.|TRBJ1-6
CASKGERISYNSPLHF
TGTGCCAGTAAAGGGGAACGGATTTCCTATAATTCACCCCTCCACTTT
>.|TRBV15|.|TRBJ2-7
CATSRVNPIEQYF
TGTGCCACCAGCAGAGTAAACCCGATCGAGCAGTACTTC
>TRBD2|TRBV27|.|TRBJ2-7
CASSSLGGYYYEQYF
TGTGCCAGCAGTTCCTTGGGGGGGTACTACTACGAGCAGTACTTC
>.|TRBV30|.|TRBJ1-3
CAWSVEAGIGSGNTIYF
TGTGCCTGGAGTGTAGAGGCAGGGATTGGCTCTGGAAACACCATATATTTT
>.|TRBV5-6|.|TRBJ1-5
CASSTTRSNQPQHF
TGTGCCAGCAGCACGACAAGAAGCAATCAGCCCCAGCATTTT
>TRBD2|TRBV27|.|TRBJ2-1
CASRGTTYNEQFF
TGTGCCAGCAGGGGGACTACTTACAATGAGCAGTTCTTC
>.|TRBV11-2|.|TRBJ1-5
CASSLARGSGSNQPQHF
TGTGCCAGCAGCCTAGCCAGGGGCTCTGGAAGCAATCAGCCCCAGCATTTT
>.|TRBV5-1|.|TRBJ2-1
CASSEDSLVHNEQFF
TGCGCCAGCAGCGAGGACAGCCTGGTCCACAATGAGCAGTTCTTC
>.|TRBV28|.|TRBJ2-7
CASSLLRAGEQYF
TGTGCCAGCAGTCTACTCCGGGCAGGCGAGCAGTACTTC
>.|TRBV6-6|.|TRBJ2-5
CASSALDIKTQYF
TGTGCCAGCAGCGCTCTAGATATAAAGACCCAGTACTTC
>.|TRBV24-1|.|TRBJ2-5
CATSDPGAKLETQYF
TGTGCCACCAGTGATCCCGGGGCCAAACTGGAGACCCAGTACTTC
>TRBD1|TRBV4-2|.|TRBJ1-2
CASSQWGQGVDGYTF
TGTGCCAGCAGCCAATGGGGACAGGGGGTCGATGGCTACACCTTC
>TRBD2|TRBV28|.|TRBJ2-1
CASSPGTSDHEQFF
TGTGCCAGCAGCCCCGGGACTAGCGACCATGAGCAGTTCTTC
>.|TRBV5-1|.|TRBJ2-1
CASSLSGPNEQFF
TGCGCCAGCAGCTTGTCGGGCCCCAATGAGCAGTTCTTC
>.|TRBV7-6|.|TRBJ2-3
CASSFWTGTDTQYF
TGTGCCAGCAGCTTTTGGACTGGCACAGATACGCAGTATTTT
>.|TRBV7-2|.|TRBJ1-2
CASSLALLRAHGYTF
TGTGCCAGCAGCTTAGCCCTCCTGAGGGCCCATGGCTACACCTTC